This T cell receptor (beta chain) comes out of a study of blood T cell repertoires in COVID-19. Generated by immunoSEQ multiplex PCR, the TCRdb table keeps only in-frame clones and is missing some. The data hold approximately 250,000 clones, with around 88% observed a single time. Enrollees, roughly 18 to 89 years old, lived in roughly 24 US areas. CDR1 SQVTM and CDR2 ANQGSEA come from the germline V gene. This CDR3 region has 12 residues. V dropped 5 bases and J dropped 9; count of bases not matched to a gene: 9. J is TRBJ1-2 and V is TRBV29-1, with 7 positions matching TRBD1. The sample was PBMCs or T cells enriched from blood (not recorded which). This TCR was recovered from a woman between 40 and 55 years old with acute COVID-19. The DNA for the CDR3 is TGCAGCGTTTCTTCAGGGGGAGCCAGCTACACCTTC. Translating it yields CSVSSGGASYTF.